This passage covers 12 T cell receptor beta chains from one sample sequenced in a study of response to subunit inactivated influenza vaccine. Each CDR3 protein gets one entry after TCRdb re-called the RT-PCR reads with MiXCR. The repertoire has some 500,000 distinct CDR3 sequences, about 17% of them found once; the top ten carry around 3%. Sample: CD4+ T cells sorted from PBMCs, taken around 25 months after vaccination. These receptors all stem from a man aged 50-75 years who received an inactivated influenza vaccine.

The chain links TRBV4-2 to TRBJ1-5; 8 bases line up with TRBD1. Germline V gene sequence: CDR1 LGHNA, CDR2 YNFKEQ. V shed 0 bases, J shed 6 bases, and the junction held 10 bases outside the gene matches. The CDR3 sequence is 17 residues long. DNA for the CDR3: TGTGCCAGCAGCCAAGATCCCCGGACAGGGACTGGTCAGCCCCAGCATTTT. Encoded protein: CASSQDPRTGTGQPQHF.

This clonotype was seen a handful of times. The DNA of the CDR3 is TGCAGTGCTACCCACCAGGGACAAGAGACCCAGTACTTC. It encodes CSATHQGQETQYF. The V call is TRBV20-1, the J call TRBJ2-5; weak D call: TRBD1 (5 bases). CDR1 DFQATT and CDR2 SNEGSKA come from the germline V gene (reference sequence). The V and J ends lost 4 bases and 2 bases respectively, with 11 bases between them. The CDR3 runs to 13 residues.

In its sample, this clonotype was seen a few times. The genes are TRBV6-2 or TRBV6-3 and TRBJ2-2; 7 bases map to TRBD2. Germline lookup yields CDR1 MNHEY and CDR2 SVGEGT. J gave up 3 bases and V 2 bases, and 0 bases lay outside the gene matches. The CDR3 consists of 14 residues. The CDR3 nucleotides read TGTGCCAGCAGTTACGGACTAGACACCGGGGAGCTGTTTTTT. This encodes CASSYGLDTGELFF.

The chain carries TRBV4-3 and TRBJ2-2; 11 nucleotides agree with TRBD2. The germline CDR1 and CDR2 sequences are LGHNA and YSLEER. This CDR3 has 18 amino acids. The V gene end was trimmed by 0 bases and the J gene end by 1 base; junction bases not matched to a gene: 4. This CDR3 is CASSQDILAGGNTGELFF. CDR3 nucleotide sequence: TGCGCCAGCAGCCAAGATATTCTAGCGGGGGGGAACACCGGGGAGCTGTTTTTT.

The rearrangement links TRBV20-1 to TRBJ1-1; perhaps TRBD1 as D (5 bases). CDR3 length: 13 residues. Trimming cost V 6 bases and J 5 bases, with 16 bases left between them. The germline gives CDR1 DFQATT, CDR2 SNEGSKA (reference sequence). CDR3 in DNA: TGCAGTGCACGCCAGTGGGGGAGAACTGAAGCTTTCTTT. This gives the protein CSARQWGRTEAFF.

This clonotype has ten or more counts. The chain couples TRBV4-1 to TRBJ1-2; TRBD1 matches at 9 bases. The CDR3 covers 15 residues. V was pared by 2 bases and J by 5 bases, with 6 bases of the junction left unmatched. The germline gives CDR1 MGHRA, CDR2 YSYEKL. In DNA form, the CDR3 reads TGCGCCAGCAGCCAACCGGGACAGGGAAAGTATGGCTACACCTTC. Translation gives CASSQPGQGKYGYTF.

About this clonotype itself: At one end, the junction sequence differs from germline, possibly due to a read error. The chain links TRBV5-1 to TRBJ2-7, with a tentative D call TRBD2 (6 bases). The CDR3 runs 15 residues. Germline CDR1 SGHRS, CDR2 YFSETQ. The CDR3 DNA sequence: TGCGCCAGCAGCTCATACTGGGACTCCCCCTACGAGCAGCACTTC. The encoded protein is CASSSYWDSPYEQHF.

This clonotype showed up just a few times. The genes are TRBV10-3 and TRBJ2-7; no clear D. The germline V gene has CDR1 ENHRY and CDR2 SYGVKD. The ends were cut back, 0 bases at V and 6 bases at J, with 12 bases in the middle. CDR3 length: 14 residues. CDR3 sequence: CAISESKLNLEQYF. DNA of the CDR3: TGTGCCATCAGTGAGTCGAAGCTCAATCTCGAGCAGTACTTC.

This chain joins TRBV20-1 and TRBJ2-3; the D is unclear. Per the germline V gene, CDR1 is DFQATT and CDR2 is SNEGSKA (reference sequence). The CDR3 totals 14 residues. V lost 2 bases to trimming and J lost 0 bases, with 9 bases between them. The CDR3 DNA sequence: TGCAGTGCTAGACCCGGACCTAGCACAGATACGCAGTATTTT. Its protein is CSARPGPSTDTQYF.

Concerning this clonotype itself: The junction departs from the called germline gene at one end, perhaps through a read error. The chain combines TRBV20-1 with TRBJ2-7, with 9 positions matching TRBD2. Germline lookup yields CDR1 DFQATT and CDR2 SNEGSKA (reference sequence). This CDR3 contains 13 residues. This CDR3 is CSARSGSSHEQYF. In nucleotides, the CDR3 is TGCAGTGCTCGTAGCGGGAGCTCCCACGAGCAGTACTTC.

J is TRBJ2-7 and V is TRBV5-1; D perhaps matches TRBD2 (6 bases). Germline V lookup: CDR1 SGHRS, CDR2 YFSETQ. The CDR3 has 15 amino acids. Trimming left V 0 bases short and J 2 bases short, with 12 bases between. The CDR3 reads CASSLGGTQAYEQYF. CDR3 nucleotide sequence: TGCGCCAGCAGCTTGGGCGGGACGCAAGCCTACGAGCAGTACTTC.

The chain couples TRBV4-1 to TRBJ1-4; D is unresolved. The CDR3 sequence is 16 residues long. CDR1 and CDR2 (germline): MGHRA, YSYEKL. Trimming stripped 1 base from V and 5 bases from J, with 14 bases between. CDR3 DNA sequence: TGCGCCAGCAGCCAAGTCGTCTTAAGAGGAAATGAAAAACTGTTTTTT. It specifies CASSQVVLRGNEKLFF.